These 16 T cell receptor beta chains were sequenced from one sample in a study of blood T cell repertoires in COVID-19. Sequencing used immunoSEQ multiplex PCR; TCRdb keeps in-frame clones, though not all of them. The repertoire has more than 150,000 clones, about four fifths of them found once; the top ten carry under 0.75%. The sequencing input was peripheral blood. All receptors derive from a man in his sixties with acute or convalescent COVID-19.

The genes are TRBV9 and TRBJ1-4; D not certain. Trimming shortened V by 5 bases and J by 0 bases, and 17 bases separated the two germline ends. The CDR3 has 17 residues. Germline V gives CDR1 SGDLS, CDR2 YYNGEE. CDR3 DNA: TGTGCCAGCAGTCCTGTCGAGGGTGGTGCAACTAATGAAAAACTGTTTTTT. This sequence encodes CASSPVEGGATNEKLFF.

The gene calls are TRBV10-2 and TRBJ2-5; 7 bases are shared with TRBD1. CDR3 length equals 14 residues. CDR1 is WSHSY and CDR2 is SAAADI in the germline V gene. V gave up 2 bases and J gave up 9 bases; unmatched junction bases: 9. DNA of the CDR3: TGCGCCAGCAGTGAGCAGAGACAGGGATTACCCCAGTACTTC. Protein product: CASSEQRQGLPQYF.

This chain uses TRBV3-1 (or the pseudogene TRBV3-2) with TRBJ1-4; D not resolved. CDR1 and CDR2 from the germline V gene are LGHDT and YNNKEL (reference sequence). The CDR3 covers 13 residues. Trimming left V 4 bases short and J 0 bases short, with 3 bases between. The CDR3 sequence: CASSLSTNEKLFF. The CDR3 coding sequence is TGTGCCAGCAGCCTCTCAACTAATGAAAAACTGTTTTTT.

CDR3 coding DNA: TGTGCCAGCAGCCTAGGACAGGGGCTGACTGGCTACACCTTC. Translated: CASSLGQGLTGYTF. The chain is built from TRBV28 and TRBJ1-2; 9 bases align to TRBD1. J gave up 7 bases and V 6 bases, and 9 bases lay outside the gene matches. This CDR3 spans 14 amino acids. Germline CDR1 MDHEN, CDR2 SYDVKM.

CDR3 bases: TGTGCCAGCAGCCGGGACAGGGATCAGCCCCAGCATTTT. Residues: CASSRDRDQPQHF. The chain combines TRBV7-2 with TRBJ1-5; TRBD1 matches 9 bases. Per germline, CDR1 SGHTA and CDR2 FQGNSA. The CDR3 extends over 13 amino acids. Trimming at V came to 5 bases and at J to 5 bases, leaving 1 base not matched to a gene.

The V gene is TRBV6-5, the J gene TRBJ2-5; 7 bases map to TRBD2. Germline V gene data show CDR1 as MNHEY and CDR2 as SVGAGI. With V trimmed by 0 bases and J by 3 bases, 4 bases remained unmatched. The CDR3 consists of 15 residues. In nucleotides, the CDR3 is TGTGCCAGCAGTTACTCGAGTGGGGGGGAAGAGACCCAGTACTTC. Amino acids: CASSYSSGGEETQYF.

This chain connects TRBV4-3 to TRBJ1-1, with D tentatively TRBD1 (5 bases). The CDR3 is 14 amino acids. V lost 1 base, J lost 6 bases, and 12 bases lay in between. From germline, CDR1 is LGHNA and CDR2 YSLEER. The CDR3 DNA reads TGCGCCAGCAGCCAAGTCAGGGCTGGCCCTGAAGCTTTCTTT. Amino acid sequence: CASSQVRAGPEAFF.

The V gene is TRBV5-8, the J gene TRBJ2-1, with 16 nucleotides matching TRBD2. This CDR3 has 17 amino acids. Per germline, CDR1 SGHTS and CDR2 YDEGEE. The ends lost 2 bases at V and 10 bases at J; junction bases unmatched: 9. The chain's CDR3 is CASSFAGTSGGAWEQFF. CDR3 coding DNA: TGTGCCAGCAGCTTTGCCGGGACTAGCGGGGGGGCCTGGGAGCAGTTCTTC.

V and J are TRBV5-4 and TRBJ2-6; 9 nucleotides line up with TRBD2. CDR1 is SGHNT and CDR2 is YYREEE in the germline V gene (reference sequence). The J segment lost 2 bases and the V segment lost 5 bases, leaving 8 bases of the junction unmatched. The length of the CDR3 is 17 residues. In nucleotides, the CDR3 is TGTGCCAGCAGTCCTAATAGCGGGGGTACTGGGGCCAACGTCCTGACTTTC. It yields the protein CASSPNSGGTGANVLTF.

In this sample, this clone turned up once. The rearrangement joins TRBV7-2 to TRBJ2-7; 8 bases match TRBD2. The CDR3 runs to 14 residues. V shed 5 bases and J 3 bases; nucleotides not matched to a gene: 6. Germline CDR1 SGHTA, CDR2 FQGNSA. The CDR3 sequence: CASSQRAGGYEQYF. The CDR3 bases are TGTGCCAGCAGCCAAAGGGCGGGGGGCTACGAGCAGTACTTC.

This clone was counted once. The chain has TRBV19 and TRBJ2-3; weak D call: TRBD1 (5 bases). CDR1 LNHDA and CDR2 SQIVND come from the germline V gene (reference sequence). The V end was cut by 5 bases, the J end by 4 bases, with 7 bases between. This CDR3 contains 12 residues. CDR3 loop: CASSPRADTQYF. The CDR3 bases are TGTGCCAGTAGTCCCAGGGCAGATACGCAGTATTTT. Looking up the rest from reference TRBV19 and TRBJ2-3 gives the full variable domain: DGGITQSPKYLFRKEGQNVTLSCEQNLNHDAMYWYRQDPGQGLRLIYYSQIVNDFQKGDIAEGYSVSREKKESFPLTVTSAQKNPTAFYLCASSPRADTQYFGPGTRLTVL.

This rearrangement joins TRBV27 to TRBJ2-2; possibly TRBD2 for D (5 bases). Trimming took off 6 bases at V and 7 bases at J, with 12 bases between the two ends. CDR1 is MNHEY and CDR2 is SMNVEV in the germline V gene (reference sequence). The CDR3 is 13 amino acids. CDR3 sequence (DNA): TGTGCCAGCAGACCGGCGGCGGGCGGGGAGCTGTTTTTT. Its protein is CASRPAAGGELFF.

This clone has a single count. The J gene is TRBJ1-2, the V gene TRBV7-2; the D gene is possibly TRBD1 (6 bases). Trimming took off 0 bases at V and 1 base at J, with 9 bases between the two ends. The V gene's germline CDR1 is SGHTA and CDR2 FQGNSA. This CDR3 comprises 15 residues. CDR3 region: CASSLAQGNNYGYTF. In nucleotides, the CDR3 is TGTGCCAGCAGCTTAGCGCAGGGGAATAACTATGGCTACACCTTC.

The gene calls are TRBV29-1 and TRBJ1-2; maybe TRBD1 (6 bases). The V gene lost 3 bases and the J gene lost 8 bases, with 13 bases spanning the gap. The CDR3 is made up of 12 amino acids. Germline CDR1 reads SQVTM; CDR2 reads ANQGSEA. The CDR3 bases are TGCAGCGTTGATTCGGGGGGCGGCGGCTACACCTTC. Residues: CSVDSGGGGYTF.

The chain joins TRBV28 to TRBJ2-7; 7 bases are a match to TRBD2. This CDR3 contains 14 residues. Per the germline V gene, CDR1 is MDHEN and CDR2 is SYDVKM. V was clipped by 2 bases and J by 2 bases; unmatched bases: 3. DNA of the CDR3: TGTGCCAGCAGTTTACTAGCGGTAGCCTACGAGCAGTACTTC. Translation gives CASSLLAVAYEQYF.

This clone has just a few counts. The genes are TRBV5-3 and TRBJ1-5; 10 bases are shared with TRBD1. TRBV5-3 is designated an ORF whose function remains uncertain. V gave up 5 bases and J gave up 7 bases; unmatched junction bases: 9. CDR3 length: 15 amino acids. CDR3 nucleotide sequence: TGTGCCAGAAGTTCTGACAGGGGGCGCAGCCAGCCCCAGCATTTT. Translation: CARSSDRGRSQPQHF.